This TCR beta chain was captured by sequencing in a study of PD-L1 blockade in urothelial cancer. At the level of the study: Atezolizumab at 1,200 mg intravenously every 3 weeks was started by patients in the mid-2010s.

Time point meaning: peripheral blood 6 weeks after treatment start. Disease in patients was locally advanced or metastatic urothelial carcinoma. CDR1 is ENHRY and CDR2 is SYGVKD in the germline V gene. The CDR3 is made up of 13 amino acids. V shed 7 bases and J 7 bases; nucleotides not matched to a gene: 4. About this clone itself: Its antigen is not known.

Study observations and caveats: Patients who had durable benefit saw their tumor-associated blood clones expand more at 3 weeks. Below-median pretreatment blood TCR clonality was a predictor of better survival.

The assay was immunoSEQ multiplex PCR, and TCRdb's table has in-frame clones only and misses some. This table has approximately 20,000 clones, about 93% appearing once. The sequences come from PBMCs, collected around atezolizumab (anti-PD-L1) treatment. This sequence originates from a woman aged 60-75 years with urothelial cancer. The chain recombines TRBV10-3 with TRBJ1-1; TRBD1 aligns across 12 bases. The CDR3 region is CAITGQGASEAFF. CDR3 nucleotides: TGTGCCATCACGGGACAGGGGGCGAGTGAAGCTTTCTTT.